This T cell receptor (beta chain) derives from a study of shared clonotypes between healthy human individuals. The wider study: Sampling drew on donors who were a couple of women and a few men aged 18 to 49.

Concerning this clone: No antigen is known for it.

The table came from immunoSEQ multiplex PCR; TCRdb's copy has only in-frame clones and leaves some out. The sample has hundreds of thousands of clones; around 72% are singletons. The donors, healthy adults who were HIV-negative, had experienced no recent acute infections or vaccinations. Study conclusions and caveats: Although depth was large, rarefaction showed that sequencing of the sorted subsets was incomplete.

Germline V gene sequence: CDR1 KGHSH, CDR2 LQKENI. The CDR3 has 20 residues. Deletions cut 6 bases from V and 2 bases from J, with 29 bases between. Source material: memory CD4+ T cells sorted from blood. Subset here: CD45RA-negative fraction. This clonotype was sampled from a woman aged 30 to 39 in good health. The chain carries TRBV18 and TRBJ1-3; the D is unclear. The CDR3 region has the DNA TGTGCCAGCTCGCTAACCCAACCGGTGACCCCTTCGGCTCCTGGAAACACCATATATTTT. Translating it yields CASSLTQPVTPSAPGNTIYF.